This paragraph covers one T cell receptor (beta chain) sequence. From germline, CDR1 is SGHNT and CDR2 YENEEA. CDR3 size: 13 residues. V was cut by 5 bases and J by 4 bases, with 11 bases left in between. This record belongs to a study of blood T cell repertoires in COVID-19. The wider study: Samples came from the United States, Italy and Spain, spanning acute and convalescent COVID-19. T cells, B-cell-depleted T cells, or PBMCs supplied cDNA or gDNA.

Source study methods: Reference gene primer amplification gave nucleated cell count estimates. Repertoires were generated with immunoSEQ multiplex PCR, while TCRdb's copy carries only in-frame clones and drops some. The D gene and trimming were derived from the DNA, and the V and J assignments and clone size from that table. The sample shows 90,000 to 130,000 clones, around 82% of them seen only once. The chain uses TRBV11-3 and TRBJ1-1; D is ambiguous. Sequenced sample: peripheral blood. The TCR sequence derives from a woman aged 60-70 years with acute or convalescent COVID-19. The DNA for the CDR3 is TGTGCCAGCAGCACCCGGCGGGCCACTGAAGCTTTCTTT. This encodes CASSTRRATEAFF.